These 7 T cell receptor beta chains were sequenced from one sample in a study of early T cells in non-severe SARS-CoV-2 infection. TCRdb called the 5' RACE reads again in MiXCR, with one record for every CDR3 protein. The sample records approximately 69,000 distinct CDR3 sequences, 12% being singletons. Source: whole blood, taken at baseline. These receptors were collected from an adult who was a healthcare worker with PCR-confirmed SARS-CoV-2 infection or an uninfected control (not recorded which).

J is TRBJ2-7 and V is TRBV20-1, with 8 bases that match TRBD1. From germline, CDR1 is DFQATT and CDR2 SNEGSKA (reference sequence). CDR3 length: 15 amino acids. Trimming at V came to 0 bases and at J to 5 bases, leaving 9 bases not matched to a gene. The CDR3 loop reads CSARDRRTGLNEQYF. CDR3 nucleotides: TGCAGTGCTAGAGATCGCCGGACAGGGCTTAACGAGCAGTACTTC.

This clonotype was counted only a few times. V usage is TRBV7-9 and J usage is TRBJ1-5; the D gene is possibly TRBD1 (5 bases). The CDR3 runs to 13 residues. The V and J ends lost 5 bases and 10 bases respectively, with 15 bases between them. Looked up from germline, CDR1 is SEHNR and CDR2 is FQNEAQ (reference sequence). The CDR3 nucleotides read TGTGCCAGCAGCCAAGAGGGACGGATTCCCCAGCATTTT. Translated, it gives CASSQEGRIPQHF. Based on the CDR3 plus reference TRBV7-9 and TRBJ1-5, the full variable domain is DTGVSQNPRHKITKRGQNVTFRCDPISEHNRLYWYRQTLGQGPEFLTYFQNEAQLEKSRLLSDRFSAERPKGSFSTLEIQRTEQGDSAMYLCASSQEGRIPQHFGDGTRLSIL.

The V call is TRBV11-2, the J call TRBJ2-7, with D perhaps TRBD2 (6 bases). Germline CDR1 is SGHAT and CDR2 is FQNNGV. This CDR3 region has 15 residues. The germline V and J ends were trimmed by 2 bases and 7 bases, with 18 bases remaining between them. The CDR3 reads CASSLRELSIGEQYF. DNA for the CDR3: TGTGCCAGCAGCTTACGGGAGCTTTCAATTGGGGAGCAGTACTTC.

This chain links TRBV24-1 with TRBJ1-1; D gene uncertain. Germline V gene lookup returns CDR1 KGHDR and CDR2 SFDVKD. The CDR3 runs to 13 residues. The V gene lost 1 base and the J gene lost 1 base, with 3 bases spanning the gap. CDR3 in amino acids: CATSDFKNTEAFF. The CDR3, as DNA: TGTGCCACCAGTGATTTCAAGAACACTGAAGCTTTCTTT.

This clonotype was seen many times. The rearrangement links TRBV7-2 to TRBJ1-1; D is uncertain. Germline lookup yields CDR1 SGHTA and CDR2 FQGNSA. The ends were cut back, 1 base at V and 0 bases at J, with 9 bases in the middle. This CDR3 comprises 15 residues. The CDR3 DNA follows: TGTGCCAGCAGCTTAGAATCAAACTTGAACACTGAAGCTTTCTTT. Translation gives CASSLESNLNTEAFF.

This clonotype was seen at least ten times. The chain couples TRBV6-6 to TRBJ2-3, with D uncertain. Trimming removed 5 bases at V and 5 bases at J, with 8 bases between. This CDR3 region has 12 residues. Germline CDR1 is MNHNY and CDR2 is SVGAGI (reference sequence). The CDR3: CASSKTIDTQYF. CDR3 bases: TGTGCCAGCAGTAAAACGATAGATACGCAGTATTTT.

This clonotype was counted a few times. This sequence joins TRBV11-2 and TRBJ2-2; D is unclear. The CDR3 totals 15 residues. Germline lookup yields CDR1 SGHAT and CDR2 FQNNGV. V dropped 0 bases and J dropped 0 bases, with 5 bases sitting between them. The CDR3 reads CASSLDRSNTGELFF. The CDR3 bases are TGTGCCAGCAGCTTAGACAGGTCGAACACCGGGGAGCTGTTTTTT.